This T cell receptor beta chain derives from a study of T cell changes during pregnancy in multiple sclerosis. This clone was detected only once. Profiling relied on immunoSEQ multiplex PCR, and the TCRdb table lists in-frame clones only, not all of them. Among under 75,000 clones listed, under 95% were seen once. This CDR3 is built from 15 residues. Trimming left V 6 bases short and J 0 bases short, with 13 bases between. Germline values: CDR1 MNHEY, CDR2 SMNVEV (reference sequence). Material: CD8+ T cells from peripheral blood mononuclear cells, obtained in the second trimester of pregnancy. This TCR derives from a female donor with multiple sclerosis, enrolled in a pregnancy study. This sequence joins TRBV27 and TRBJ2-3; D perhaps matches TRBD2 (6 bases). CDR3 loop: CASRGAGLSTDTQYF. In DNA, the CDR3 is TGTGCCAGCAGGGGAGCGGGTCTTAGCACAGATACGCAGTATTTT.